This T cell receptor beta chain was captured in a study of T cell responses to AZD1222 COVID-19 vaccine. Overall study findings and caveats: Reportedly, nearly half the spike-specific TCRs target unmutated variant regions. The study found Spike-specific TCR breadth and depth rose after two AZD1222 doses.

Sequencing used immunoSEQ multiplex PCR; TCRdb keeps in-frame clones, though not all of them. The sample consists of 130,000 or so clones, about 90% of them appearing once. The CDR3 covers 15 residues. V was pared by 6 bases and J by 3 bases, with 8 bases of the junction left unmatched. Germline values: CDR1 SNHLY, CDR2 FYNNEI. About this clone itself: The antigen remains undetermined.

The clonotype was recovered from an adult who received the MenACWY meningococcal vaccine as a control. The sequencing here drew on peripheral blood, taken 28 days after the second dose of the MenACWY control vaccine. The chain recombines TRBV2 with TRBJ1-1; TRBD1 aligns across 9 bases. The CDR3 nucleotides read TGTGCCAGCAGCCCACAGGGGGCGAGGGACACTGAAGCTTTCTTT. Translation: CASSPQGARDTEAFF.